The sequence of this T cell receptor beta chain was determined in a study of shared clonotypes between healthy human individuals (dated by TCRdb to 2018 to 2020). Background for the entire study: A few men and a couple of women, aged 18 to 49 years, made up the cohort. For each donor, CD4 naive and CD4 memory were each run on three plates, CD8 naive on two plates, and CD8 memory on one plate. To estimate repertoire size and how much clonotype sharing occurs between individuals, the study deeply sequenced the blood TCR repertoires of roughly 5 healthy adults. To increase sequencing depth and limit assay-specific biases, different laboratories used diverse techniques to prepare libraries and sequence TCR repertoires. Per donor, leukapheresis produced somewhere between about 0.8 and 9 billion PBMCs. General conclusions and limits of the study: The genetic and exposure-history diversity represented was limited by the small number of donors. Across four donors, approximately 5% of naive CD4, approximately 3.6% of naive CD8, under 2.5% of memory CD4, and over 0.35% of memory CD8 clonotypes were shared. Larger estimated clonotype richness was generally found for naive subsets than for memory subsets. Incomplete sequencing was indicated by rarefaction of sorted-subset datasets, despite the large sequencing depth. Pairwise subsampling led to the expectation that sequencing depth would affect the degree of clonotype sharing among donors. Only blood was sampled, and tissue TCR repertoires likely differ from those in blood. Compared with non-shared clonotypes, the clonotypes found in all four sorted-subset donors had higher generation probabilities.

The donors were healthy, HIV-negative adults with no recently reported acute infections or vaccinations. All donors were Caucasian adults living in Nashville, Tennessee, USA. CD4+ T cells were enriched by magnetic negative selection, after which naive cells were positively selected on CD45RA and the negative fraction was taken as the memory subset. After blood collection by leukapheresis, PBMCs were isolated using Ficoll-Histopaque density gradient centrifugation and then cryopreserved in the vapor phase of liquid nitrogen. Analytical flow cytometry was used to check the purity and quantity of each magnetically sorted T cell population. Each sorted fraction had its genomic DNA isolated and then quantified by UV absorbance on a Nanodrop 2000c. As regards this clone: The antigen this receptor binds is unknown. Base-call qualities are not available, and no considerably larger clone is one nucleotide away.

Using the deep immunoSEQ assay, multiplex PCR amplified TCR CDR3 regions from genomic DNA. For each cell subset, the extracted genomic DNA was distributed evenly across all wells of several immunoSEQ 96-well plates, and each plate served as one replicate. For sorted subsets, 200 to 250 ng of genomic DNA, equivalent to 25,000 to 35,000 T cell genomes, went into each replicate PCR. The purified libraries were quantified using a Qubit 3.0 fluorometer, sized with a Bioanalyzer 2100, and then quantified again using the KAPA Library Quantification kit. Every immunoSEQ 96-well plate was sequenced on a separate single-read 150-cycle Illumina NextSeq 550 flow cell. Per the authors' processing: The immunoSEQ output contained only junctional sequences without quality scores, so filtering could not match that applied to full-length reads. Sequences were annotated with PyIR, a Python wrapper for IgBLAST v1.9, using IMGT germline references to assign V/J genes and CDR3. Reads were filtered out if the reads had weak V/J assignments (E-value above 1e-6), no CDR3, stop codons, out-of-frame junctions, or ambiguous translated residues. V3J clonotypes were defined as sequences sharing an identical inferred V gene, J gene, and CDR3 amino acid sequence. The percentage overlap between two repertoires was calculated by dividing the number of shared unique clonotypes by the size of the smaller repertoire. Three approaches were used to assess repertoire richness: RTK rarefaction, the Chao1 estimator, and Recon v2.1 estimates of unobserved clonotypes. Generation probabilities were computed with OLGA for all TCRbeta clonotypes obtained by the gDNA method from several donors. TCRdb took over this immuneACCESS table, retaining in-frame rearrangements with V and J assigned. Such tables are incomplete; in checked studies, under half of the missing clones stem from an unresolved V gene, and the remainder is unexplained. The D gene and trimming were derived from the DNA, and the V and J assignments and clone size from that table. The table for this sample lists about 2.4 million clones; about 92% of them were counted only once. The ten largest clones capture about 0.13% of the sample.

There are 16 amino acids in the CDR3, from cysteine to phenylalanine inclusive. Only the CDR3 part of the read is kept: 48 bases, read in frame from the first base. V gives up 2 bases and J gives up 1 base, and the segment between their germline ends measures 14 bases. CDR1 and CDR2 are drawn from the germline V gene: SGHTA, FQGNSA. Recombination linked TRBV7-2 to TRBJ2-5; possibly the D gene is TRBD2, per 5 matching bases. The origin of this receptor is a young man in good health. The sample comprised naive CD4+ T cells sorted from blood. The cell subset or site label of this sample denotes: CD45RA+ positively selected. Read as DNA, the sequence is TGTGCCAGCAGCTTATCAAGGTCCAGCGGCCAAGAGACCCAGTACTTC. It specifies CASSLSRSSGQETQYF. The full variable domain, with segments outside the CDR3 supplied by the reference TRBV7-2 and TRBJ2-5 proteins, appears as GAGVSQSPSNKVTEKGKDVELRCDPISGHTALYWYRQSLGQGLEFLIYFQGNSAPDKSGLPSDRFSAERTGGSVSTLTIQRTQQEDSAVYLCASSLSRSSGQETQYFGPGTRLLVL.